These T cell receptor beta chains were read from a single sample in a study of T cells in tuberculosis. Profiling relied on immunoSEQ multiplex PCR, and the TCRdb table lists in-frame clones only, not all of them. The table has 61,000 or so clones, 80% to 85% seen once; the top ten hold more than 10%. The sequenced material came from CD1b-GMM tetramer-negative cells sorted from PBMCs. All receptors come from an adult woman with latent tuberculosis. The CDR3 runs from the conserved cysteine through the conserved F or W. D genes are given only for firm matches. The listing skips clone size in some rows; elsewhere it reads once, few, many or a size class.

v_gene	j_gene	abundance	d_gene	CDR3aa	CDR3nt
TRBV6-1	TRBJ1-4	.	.	CASSGGGRGNEKLFF	TGTGCCAGCAGTGGAGGGGGAAGAGGGAATGAAAAACTGTTTTTT
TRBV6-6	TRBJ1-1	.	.	CASSYKGAGTEAFF	TGTGCCAGCAGTTACAAAGGGGCCGGGACTGAAGCTTTCTTT
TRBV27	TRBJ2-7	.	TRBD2	CASRPGAGGPIKLYEQYF	TGTGCCAGCAGGCCAGGAGCGGGAGGGCCGATCAAACTCTACGAGCAGTACTTC
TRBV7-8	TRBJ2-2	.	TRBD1	CASRSTGAVTGELFF	TGTGCCAGCAGGTCTACAGGGGCCGTCACCGGGGAGCTGTTTTTT
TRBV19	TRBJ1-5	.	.	CATSTGTISNQPQHF	TGTGCCACCTCGACCGGGACAATTAGCAATCAGCCCCAGCATTTT
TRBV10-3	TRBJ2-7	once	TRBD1	CAIGQGSYEQYF	TGTGCCATTGGACAGGGGAGCTACGAGCAGTACTTC
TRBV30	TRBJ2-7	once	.	CAWSPGSGTYYEQYF	TGTGCCTGGAGTCCCGGCAGCGGGACATACTACGAGCAGTACTTC
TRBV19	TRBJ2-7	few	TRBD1	CATGDRVEQYF	TGTGCCACCGGAGACAGGGTCGAGCAGTACTTC
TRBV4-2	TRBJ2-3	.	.	CAASRSTSTDTQYF	TGTGCCGCCTCAAGGAGCACTAGCACAGATACGCAGTATTTT
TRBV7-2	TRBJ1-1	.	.	CASSFGGNRAEAFF	TGTGCCAGCAGCTTTGGGGGGAATCGCGCTGAAGCTTTCTTT
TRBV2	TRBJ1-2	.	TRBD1	CASSPGQGYGYTF	TGTGCCAGCAGTCCGGGACAGGGGTATGGCTACACCTTC
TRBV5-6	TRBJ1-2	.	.	CASSRRGFGYGYTF	TGTGCCAGCAGCCGTCGGGGGTTTGGCTATGGCTACACCTTC
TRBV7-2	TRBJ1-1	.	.	CASSLVWGAEAFF	TGTGCCAGCAGCTTAGTTTGGGGCGCTGAAGCTTTCTTT
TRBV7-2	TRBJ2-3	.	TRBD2	CASRDTSGGLDTQYF	TGTGCCAGCAGAGATACTAGCGGGGGACTGGATACGCAGTATTTT
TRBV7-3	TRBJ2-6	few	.	CASSSQDSGANVLTF	TGTGCCAGCAGCTCTCAGGATTCTGGGGCCAACGTCCTGACTTTC
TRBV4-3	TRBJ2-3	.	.	CASSQAGTGVADTQYF	TGCGCCAGCAGCCAAGCGGGGACGGGGGTGGCAGATACGCAGTATTTT
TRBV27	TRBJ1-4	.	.	CASSLRTGKSEKLFF	TGTGCCAGCAGTCTCCGGACTGGGAAGAGTGAAAAACTGTTTTTT
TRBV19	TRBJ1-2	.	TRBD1	CASSIGTGAPLAYGYTF	TGTGCCAGTAGTATAGGGACAGGGGCCCCCTTAGCCTATGGCTACACCTTC
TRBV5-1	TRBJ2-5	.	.	CASSSSYQETQYF	TGCGCCAGCAGCTCCTCGTACCAAGAGACCCAGTACTTC
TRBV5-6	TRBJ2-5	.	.	CASSLLLAYPGVPQYF	TGTGCCAGCAGCTTGCTCCTAGCCTACCCAGGAGTTCCCCAGTACTTC
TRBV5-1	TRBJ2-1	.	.	CASSPDGQVNNNEQFF	TGCGCCAGCAGCCCCGACGGTCAGGTCAATAACAATGAGCAGTTCTTC
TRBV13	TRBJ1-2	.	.	CASSLGPGGYGYTF	TGTGCCAGCAGCTTAGGACCCGGCGGCTATGGCTACACCTTC
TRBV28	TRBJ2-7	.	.	CASHSGSYEQYF	TGTGCCAGCCATAGCGGCTCCTACGAGCAGTACTTC
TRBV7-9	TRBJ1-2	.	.	CASSLGGQLSFGYTF	TGTGCCAGCAGCTTAGGGGGGCAACTTTCCTTCGGCTACACCTTC
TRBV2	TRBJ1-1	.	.	CASRSDRNTEAFF	TGTGCCAGCAGATCTGACAGGAACACTGAAGCTTTCTTT
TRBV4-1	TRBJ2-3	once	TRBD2	CASSQAPGRLAGDRHTQYF	TGCGCCAGCAGCCAGGCCCCGGGGCGACTAGCGGGAGATCGCCATACGCAGTATTTT
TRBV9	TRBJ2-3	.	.	CASSGGNTDTQYF	TGTGCCAGCAGTGGCGGGAACACAGATACGCAGTATTTT
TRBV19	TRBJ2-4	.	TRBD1	CASSIQQGFQYF	TGTGCCAGTAGTATACAACAGGGGTTCCAATACTTC
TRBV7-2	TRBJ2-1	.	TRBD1	CASSFGQGPSEQFF	TGTGCCAGCAGCTTTGGACAGGGCCCTTCGGAGCAGTTCTTC
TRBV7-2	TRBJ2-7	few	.	CASSLGGGSYEQYF	TGTGCCAGCAGCCTCGGCGGCGGATCCTACGAGCAGTACTTC
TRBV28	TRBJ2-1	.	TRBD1	CASRGQGYINEQFF	TGTGCCAGCAGGGGACAGGGGTACATCAATGAGCAGTTCTTC
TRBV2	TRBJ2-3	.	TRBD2	CASSEASGGAATQYF	TGTGCCAGCAGTGAGGCTAGCGGGGGGGCAGCTACGCAGTATTTT
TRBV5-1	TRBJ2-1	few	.	CASSSSQGSSYNEQFF	TGCGCCAGCAGCTCCTCGCAGGGGAGCTCCTACAATGAGCAGTTCTTC
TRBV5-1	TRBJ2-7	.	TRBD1	CASSSAGTGINEQYF	TGCGCCAGCAGCTCCGCCGGGACAGGGATAAACGAGCAGTACTTC
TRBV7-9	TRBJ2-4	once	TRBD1	CASSSRQGRNIQYF	TGTGCCAGCAGCAGCAGACAGGGGAGAAACATTCAGTACTTC
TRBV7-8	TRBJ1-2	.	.	CASSGRGGYGYTF	TGTGCCAGCAGCGGAAGAGGTGGCTATGGCTACACCTTC
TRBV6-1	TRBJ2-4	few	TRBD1	CASSEAGTGGNIQYF	TGTGCCAGCAGTGAAGCGGGGACAGGGGGAAACATTCAGTACTTC
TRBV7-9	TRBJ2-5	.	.	CASTPGSGTQYF	TGTGCCAGCACCCCCGGGTCTGGGACCCAGTACTTC
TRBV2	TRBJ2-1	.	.	CASSESLGREQFF	TGTGCCAGCAGTGAAAGTTTGGGGCGTGAGCAGTTCTTC
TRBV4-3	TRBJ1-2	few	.	CASSQSREDGYTF	TGCGCCAGCAGCCAATCAAGGGAGGATGGCTACACCTTC
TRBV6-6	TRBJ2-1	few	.	CASSYSVNAGPQFF	TGTGCCAGCAGTTACTCGGTGAATGCGGGGCCGCAGTTCTTC
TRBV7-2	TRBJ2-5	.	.	CASRTNGETQYF	TGTGCCAGCAGAACGAACGGGGAGACCCAGTACTTC
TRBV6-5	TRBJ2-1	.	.	CASRKYTGNNEQFF	TGTGCCAGCAGGAAGTACACAGGAAACAATGAGCAGTTCTTC
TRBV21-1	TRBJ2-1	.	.	CASRLRPGGCNEQFF	TGTGCCAGCAGGCTCCGGCCCGGGGGTTGTAATGAGCAGTTCTTC
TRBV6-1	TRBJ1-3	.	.	CASAQGISGNTIYF	TGTGCCAGCGCGCAGGGGATCTCTGGAAACACCATATATTTT
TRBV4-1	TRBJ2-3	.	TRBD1	CASSQAPDRFTDTQYF	TGCGCCAGCAGCCAAGCCCCGGACAGGTTCACAGATACGCAGTATTTT
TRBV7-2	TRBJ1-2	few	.	CASSFGLLNYGYTF	TGTGCCAGCAGCTTCGGACTCCTTAACTATGGCTACACCTTC
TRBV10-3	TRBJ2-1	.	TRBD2	CAISAPPIRLAGRSYNEQFF	TGTGCCATCAGTGCCCCCCCCATTCGACTAGCGGGCCGCTCCTACAATGAGCAGTTCTTC
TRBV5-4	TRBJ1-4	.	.	CASSRLGPGQLEKLFF	TGTGCCAGCAGCCGACTGGGGCCGGGACAACTTGAAAAACTGTTTTTT
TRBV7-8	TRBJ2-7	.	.	CASSFSLSSFHEQYF	TGTGCCAGCAGCTTCAGTTTGTCTAGCTTCCACGAGCAGTACTTC
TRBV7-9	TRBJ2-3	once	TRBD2	CASSLLRGLTADTQYF	TGTGCCAGCAGCCTCCTCCGGGGACTAACCGCAGATACGCAGTATTTT
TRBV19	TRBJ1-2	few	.	CASSIATGRNYGYTF	TGTGCCAGTAGTATAGCGACAGGCAGGAACTATGGCTACACCTTC
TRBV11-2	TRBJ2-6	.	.	CASKESQDPFGANVLTF	TGTGCCAGCAAGGAAAGTCAGGATCCTTTTGGGGCCAACGTCCTGACTTTC
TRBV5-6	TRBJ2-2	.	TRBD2	CASSKGLAGGGTGELFF	TGTGCCAGCAGCAAGGGACTAGCGGGAGGAGGAACCGGGGAGCTGTTTTTT
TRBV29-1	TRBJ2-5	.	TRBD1	CSVTGTGRGRETQYF	TGCAGCGTCACCGGGACAGGGAGGGGACGCGAGACCCAGTACTTC
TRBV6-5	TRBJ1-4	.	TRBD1	CASRTGANEKLFF	TGTGCCAGCAGAACAGGGGCTAATGAAAAACTGTTTTTT
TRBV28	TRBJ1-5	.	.	CASSLLPRGPQFSYSNQPQHF	TGTGCCAGCAGTCTCCTCCCCAGGGGACCCCAATTCTCCTATAGCAATCAGCCCCAGCATTTT
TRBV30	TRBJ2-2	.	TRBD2	CAWSGGGTLNTGELFF	TGTGCCTGGAGTGGGGGGGGGACCTTAAACACCGGGGAGCTGTTTTTT
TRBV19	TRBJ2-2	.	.	CASSLQGSGELFF	TGTGCCAGTAGTCTACAGGGAAGCGGGGAGCTGTTTTTT